The sample holds a few counts of the clone carrying this T cell receptor (beta chain). This sample is drawn from a study of tumor-infiltrating lymphocytes in localized non-small cell lung cancer. The germline gives CDR1 SGHTA, CDR2 FQGNSA. The CDR3 has 14 residues. Trimming shortened V by 1 base and J by 6 bases, and 12 bases separated the two germline ends. Some clones are missing from TCRdb's copy, which holds only in-frame ones; the method was immunoSEQ multiplex PCR. Counted here are tens of thousands of clones, approximately 70% occurring once; the ten biggest clones make up 6.3%. The V and J genes are TRBV7-2 and TRBJ1-1; a weak D match, TRBD1 (5 bases). Sample: lung tumor tissue. The source of this sequence is a human donor with non-small cell lung cancer. The CDR3 coding sequence is TGTGCCAGCAGCTTAGGGGGGGGAGTTGCTGAAGCTTTCTTT. Amino acid sequence: CASSLGGGVAEAFF.